The TCR beta chain under discussion was sequenced for a study of a mutant IDH1 vaccine in newly diagnosed glioma. Overall study: Earlier care involved radiotherapy, temozolomide, or both, and the majority received both. Week 47 marked visit V13, whereas week 35 marked visit V12.

Method: immunoSEQ multiplex PCR; TCRdb's copy keeps in-frame clones and lacks some. The sample has tens of thousands of clones, roughly four fifths seen once. CDR1 GTSNPN and CDR2 SVGIG come from the germline V gene (reference sequence). Trimming took 2 bases from V and 7 from J, leaving 12 bases between them. The CDR3 spans 13 residues. A word on this clone: The antigen is undetermined.

Time point: week 47, end of study. Alongside topical imiquimod, each dose of vaccine comprised 300 ug of mutant IDH1 20-mer peptide. The sequence derives from a man between 40 and 49 years old with glioma. The sample consisted of PBMCs, taken from a glioma patient whose treatment included an IDH1 peptide vaccine. The rearrangement links TRBV30 to TRBJ1-5, with D maybe TRBD1 (5 bases). CDR3 DNA: TGTGCCTGGAGTCCCTCAGGGCAACAGCCCCAGCATTTT. Residues: CAWSPSGQQPQHF. The whole variable domain, filled in from reference TRBV30 and TRBJ1-5, reads SQTIHQWPATLVQPVGSPLSLECTVEGTSNPNLYWYRQAAGRGLQLLFYSVGIGQISSEVPQNLSASRPQDRQFILSSKKLLLSDSGFYLCAWSPSGQQPQHFGDGTRLSIL.